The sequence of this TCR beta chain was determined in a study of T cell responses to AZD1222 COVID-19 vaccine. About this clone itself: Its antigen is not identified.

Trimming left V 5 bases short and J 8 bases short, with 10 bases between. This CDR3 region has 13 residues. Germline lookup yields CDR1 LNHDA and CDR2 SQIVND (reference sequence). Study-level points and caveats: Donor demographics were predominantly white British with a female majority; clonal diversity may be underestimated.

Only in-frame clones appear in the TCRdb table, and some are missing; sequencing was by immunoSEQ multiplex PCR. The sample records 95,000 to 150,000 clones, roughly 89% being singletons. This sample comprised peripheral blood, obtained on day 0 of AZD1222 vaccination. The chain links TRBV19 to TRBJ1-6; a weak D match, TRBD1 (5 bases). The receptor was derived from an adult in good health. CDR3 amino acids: CASSQGTDSPLHF. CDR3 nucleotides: TGTGCCAGTAGTCAAGGGACGGATTCACCCCTCCACTTT.